A single sample is the source of the 15 T cell receptor beta chains below, sequenced in a study of blood T cells in healthy people across ages. The authors ran a second PCR of about 7 to 12 cycles using a sample-barcoded 5' primer and a J-beta primer mix. TCRdb reprocessed the 5' RACE reads via MiXCR and lists one record per CDR3 protein. This table has 1.2 million to 1.5 million distinct CDR3 sequences, 55% to 75% appearing once. The specimen sequenced was blood. The receptors come from a man younger than 35 in good health.

The gene calls are TRBV11-2 and TRBJ2-1; 11 positions agree with TRBD2. The J segment lost 6 bases and the V segment lost 5 bases, leaving 6 bases of the junction unmatched. The CDR3 length is 15 residues. Germline V gives CDR1 SGHAT, CDR2 FQNNGV. The CDR3 DNA sequence: TGTGCCAGCAGCGCCGGGACTAGCGGACTCAATGAGCAGTTCTTC. Residues: CASSAGTSGLNEQFF.

The V call is TRBV6-1, the J call TRBJ2-7; perhaps TRBD1 as D (6 bases). The germline V and J ends were trimmed by 7 bases and 7 bases, with 20 bases remaining between them. This CDR3 has 14 amino acids. CDR1 and CDR2 (germline): MNHNS, SASEGT. The CDR3 bases are TGTGCCAGCAAGTATGGGGGCGCGTCGAGGGAGCAGTACTTC. The encoded protein is CASKYGGASREQYF.

The V gene is TRBV20-1, the J gene TRBJ2-1; no firm D call. V shed 0 bases and J shed 6 bases, with 12 bases lying between them. The CDR3 runs 14 residues. Germline lookup yields CDR1 DFQATT and CDR2 SNEGSKA (reference sequence). The DNA of the CDR3 is TGCAGTGCTAGAGATCCTCGACCCGGCAATGAGCAGTTCTTC. As protein: CSARDPRPGNEQFF.

The chain couples TRBV6-5 to TRBJ2-2, with TRBD1 matching over 8 bases. Germline V gives CDR1 MNHEY, CDR2 SVGAGI. This CDR3 is built from 17 residues. V lost 6 bases, J lost 2 bases, and 11 bases stayed unmatched. As DNA, the CDR3 is TGTGCCAGCAGATACCCACCGGACAGGGTCAACACCGGGGAGCTGTTTTTT. Translating gives CASRYPPDRVNTGELFF.

About this clonotype: A much more abundant neighbour one base away suggests this may be a read error. The V call is TRBV3-1, the J call TRBJ2-1; TRBD1 matches at 11 bases. The J call may not be correct, given that the DNA end is closer to TRBJ2-7. Germline V lookup: CDR1 LGHDT, CDR2 YNNKEL (reference sequence). This CDR3 contains 14 residues. In nucleotides, the CDR3 is TGTGCCAGCACTCCCGGGACAGGGGGTTGCGAGCAGTACTTC. The encoded protein is CASTPGTGGCEQYF.

V and J are TRBV4-1 and TRBJ2-1; D remains ambiguous. Trimming took off 0 bases at V and 10 bases at J, with 10 bases between the two ends. The V gene's germline CDR1 is MGHRA and CDR2 YSYEKL. This CDR3 is built from 13 residues. This chain's CDR3 is CASSQDPTYEQFF. CDR3 coding DNA: TGCGCCAGCAGCCAAGACCCCACCTACGAGCAGTTCTTC.

The rearrangement uses TRBV28 and TRBJ2-3; D may be TRBD2 (6 bases). Germline-derived CDR1 and CDR2 are MDHEN and SYDVKM. This CDR3 comprises 16 residues. V lost 9 bases and J 5 bases, leaving 24 bases between the germline ends. Written as DNA, the CDR3 is TGTGCCAGTGCGGGTGTTAGCGGACCCCACAGAGATACGCAGTATTTT. Protein product: CASAGVSGPHRDTQYF.

DNA for the CDR3: TGTGCCACCAGTGTTCCGAAGGAAGCTTTCTTT. It yields the protein CATSVPKEAFF. V usage is TRBV24-1 and J usage is TRBJ1-1, with no clear D. The CDR3 sequence is 11 residues long. Deletions cut 5 bases from V and 8 bases from J, with 8 bases between. CDR1 and CDR2 (germline): KGHDR, SFDVKD.

The V gene is TRBV12-3 or TRBV12-4, the J gene TRBJ2-6; D not certain. This CDR3 spans 13 amino acids. V was trimmed by 7 bases and J by 0 bases, leaving 4 bases between them. This CDR3 reads CASTSSGANVLTF. In DNA, the CDR3 is TGTGCCAGCACCAGCTCTGGGGCCAACGTCCTGACTTTC.

The chain is built from TRBV10-3 and TRBJ1-2; D might be TRBD1 (5 bases). V lost 11 bases, J lost 1 base, and 29 bases lay in between. This CDR3 contains 18 residues. Germline CDR1 reads ENHRY; CDR2 reads SYGVKD. The CDR3 DNA reads as TGTGCCCTCTCCGCCACTGAAGGGGCAGGCGCCGATAACTATGGCTACACCTTC. Translating it yields CALSATEGAGADNYGYTF.

The chain uses TRBV7-9 and TRBJ2-2; 12 bases map to TRBD2. The CDR3 consists of 18 residues. Germline V CDR1 and CDR2: SEHNR, FQNEAQ (reference sequence). Trimming took 2 bases from V and 6 from J; bases not matched to a gene: 10. The CDR3 reads CASSLNPRLAGEPGELFF. The DNA for the CDR3 is TGTGCCAGCAGCTTAAACCCCCGACTAGCGGGAGAGCCCGGGGAGCTGTTTTTT.

V usage is TRBV12-3 or TRBV12-4 and J usage is TRBJ1-2; D perhaps matches TRBD1 (6 bases). This CDR3 has 16 residues. Trimming cost V 5 bases and J 4 bases, with 20 bases left between them. In DNA, the CDR3 is TGTGCCAGCAGTCAAAACAGGGAGGGGGATGCCTATGGCTACACCTTC. Its translation: CASSQNREGDAYGYTF.

Note on this clonotype: One junction end does not reproduce the germline sequence, and a read error may be involved. This rearrangement joins TRBV29-1 to TRBJ2-1; 9 positions match TRBD2. The CDR3 covers 14 residues. Germline V gene sequence: CDR1 SQVTM, CDR2 ANQGSEA. CDR3 sequence: CSVDSGSSYNDQFF. The DNA for the CDR3 is TGCAGCGTTGATAGCGGGAGCTCCTACAATGATCAGTTCTTC.

This clonotype was seen a single time. The junction departs from germline at one end; a sequencing error may be responsible. This rearrangement joins TRBV25-1 to TRBJ2-6, with a weak D call TRBD1 (6 bases). Per the germline V gene, CDR1 is MGHDK and CDR2 is SYGVNS. This CDR3 spans 17 amino acids. CDR3 residues: CACSERQDSSGANVLTF. In DNA, the CDR3 is TGTGCCTGCAGTGAGAGACAGGATAGCTCTGGGGCCAACGTCCTGACTTTC.

Many counts were recorded for this clonotype. The chain recombines TRBV10-3 with TRBJ1-2; D is uncertain. There are 15 residues in the CDR3. Germline V gives CDR1 ENHRY, CDR2 SYGVKD. Trimming took off 5 bases at V and 0 bases at J, with 13 bases between the two ends. CDR3 in DNA: TGTGCCATCAGTCTCCGTCCGGAGGCTAACTATGGCTACACCTTC. Its translation is CAISLRPEANYGYTF.